The 20 T cell receptor beta chains listed next were all sequenced from one sample in a study of control samples from healthy donors and cancer patients (TCRdb year 2020). The library was built by means of the immunoSEQ multiplex PCR assay. TCRdb provides this immuneACCESS table in a form limited to in-frame rearrangements. Some clones are lacking; in checked studies, under half of them reflect an unresolved V gene, and why the rest are absent is not known. Recorded for this sample are 150,000 to 200,000 clones; 75% to 95% of them occurred a single time. In total, the top ten clones hold around 2% of the sample. The sequenced sample consisted of blood. These receptors all stem from a middle-aged woman in good health.

The V call is TRBV2, the J call TRBJ2-5; the D is unclear. The CDR3 is 11 residues long. V shed 5 bases and J shed 5 bases, with 6 bases lying between them. Germline V gene data show CDR1 as SNHLY and CDR2 as FYNNEI. The CDR3 nucleotides are TGTGCCAGCAGTACTTTGGAGACCCAGTACTTC. Its translation is CASSTLETQYF.

The gene calls are TRBV12-5 and TRBJ2-7; 10 bases match TRBD1. V dropped 5 bases and J dropped 6; count of bases not matched to a gene: 16. Germline CDR1 is LGHNT and CDR2 is FRNRAP. The CDR3 contains 17 residues. The CDR3, as DNA: TGTGCTAGTGGTGCCTGGACAGGGGGATTAATCTTCGGCGAGCAGTACTTC. Its protein is CASGAWTGGLIFGEQYF.

V gene TRBV21-1 combines with J gene TRBJ1-1. TRBV21-1 is assigned pseudogene status. The CDR3 spans 13 residues. The CDR3 spells CASTRVMNTEAFF. In DNA, the CDR3 is TGTGCCAGCACTCGGGTGATGAACACTGAAGCTTTCTTT.

In DNA, the CDR3 is TGTGCCAGCAGTCGCGGGGGTAGCACAGATACGCAGTATTTT. It codes for CASSRGGSTDTQYF. V is TRBV6-1 and J is TRBJ2-3, with TRBD2 matching over 7 bases. Germline CDR1 is MNHNS and CDR2 is SASEGT. The V gene end was trimmed by 5 bases and the J gene end by 0 bases; junction bases not matched to a gene: 2. The CDR3 runs 14 residues.

This clone was picked up many times. The CDR3 nucleotides read TGTGCCAGCAGGGGGAACGGCTACACCTTC. Its translation is CASRGNGYTF. The V and J genes are TRBV19 and TRBJ1-2, with TRBD1 matching over 7 bases. Germline loops: CDR1 LNHDA, CDR2 SQIVND (reference sequence). The CDR3 is 10 amino acids. V lost 9 bases and J lost 8; bases outside the gene matches: 3.

The chain uses TRBV6-1 and TRBJ1-5; no firm D call. V lost 3 bases and J lost 11, with 8 bases in between. The CDR3 runs 11 residues. The V gene's germline CDR1 is MNHNS and CDR2 SASEGT. CDR3 DNA sequence: TGTGCCAGCAGTGATACGTGGTCCCAGCATTTT. Amino acid sequence: CASSDTWSQHF.

The V call is TRBV7-9, the J call TRBJ2-5, with D perhaps matching TRBD2 (6 bases). Germline V gene sequence: CDR1 SEHNR, CDR2 FQNEAQ (reference sequence). Deletions cut 5 bases from V and 12 bases from J, with 13 bases between. CDR3 length equals 11 residues. The CDR3 is CASSTGSREYF. The CDR3 nucleotides are TGTGCCAGCAGCACCGGGAGCCGAGAGTACTTC.

CDR3 sequence reads: CASSEQLLNTEAFF. DNA of the CDR3: TGTGCCAGTAGCGAACAGTTATTGAACACTGAAGCTTTCTTT. V usage is TRBV19 and J usage is TRBJ1-1; D ambiguous. The CDR3 runs to 14 residues. Trimming left V 6 bases short and J 0 bases short, with 11 bases between. The germline gives CDR1 LNHDA, CDR2 SQIVND (reference sequence).

V and J are TRBV7-9 and TRBJ1-6; unclear D gene. The CDR3 extends over 15 amino acids. V lost 1 base and J lost 2, with 6 bases in between. From germline, CDR1 is SEHNR and CDR2 FQNEAQ (reference sequence). DNA for the CDR3: TGTGCCAGCAGCTTAGTAAACGCCTATAATTCACCCCTCCACTTT. Translating gives CASSLVNAYNSPLHF.

The CDR3 sequence: CASIGQVQETQYF. The CDR3 DNA is TGTGCCAGCATTGGACAGGTCCAAGAGACCCAGTACTTC. V and J are TRBV2 and TRBJ2-5; TRBD1 matches 7 bases. Germline CDR1 SNHLY, CDR2 FYNNEI. J was trimmed by 1 base and V by 7 bases; bases with no gene match: 3. This CDR3 comprises 13 residues.

This chain joins TRBV6-6 and TRBJ2-3; 7 positions agree with TRBD2. Germline CDR1 reads MNHNY; CDR2 reads SVGAGI (reference sequence). J was trimmed by 0 bases and V by 7 bases; bases with no gene match: 10. The CDR3 is made up of 16 amino acids. The CDR3, as DNA: TGTGCCAGCATCTTCGACTCGGGGGGAAGCACAGATACGCAGTATTTT. This translates into CASIFDSGGSTDTQYF.

This clone was counted once. The V and J genes are TRBV5-5 and TRBJ2-1, with 9 bases identical to TRBD2. The V gene end was trimmed by 4 bases and the J gene end by 5 bases; junction bases not matched to a gene: 10. The CDR3 is 16 amino acids. Germline V gives CDR1 SGHKS, CDR2 YYEKEE (reference sequence). CDR3 residues: CASSPEEAGGNNEQFF. The CDR3 DNA sequence: TGTGCCAGCAGCCCCGAGGAAGCGGGGGGAAACAATGAGCAGTTCTTC.

The chain recombines TRBV5-6 with TRBJ1-1; D gene uncertain. Trimming removed 3 bases at V and 4 bases at J, with 7 bases between. This CDR3 has 12 amino acids. The germline gives CDR1 SGHDT, CDR2 YYEEEE. CDR3 sequence reads: CASSSRITEAFF. The CDR3 nucleotides are TGTGCCAGCAGCTCGCGTATCACTGAAGCTTTCTTT.

A note on this clone: This specimen includes other DNA sequences encoding the same CDR3. The rearrangement uses TRBV6-5 and TRBJ1-2, with D possibly being TRBD1 (6 bases). V lost 5 bases and J lost 5, with 9 bases in between. The CDR3 spans 12 residues. From germline, CDR1 is MNHEY and CDR2 SVGAGI. The CDR3 DNA reads TGTGCCAGCAGTACTCAGGGGTATGGCTACACCTTC. Its protein product is CASSTQGYGYTF.

The chain links TRBV6-5 to TRBJ1-1, with D possibly TRBD1 on 6 matching bases. The CDR3 covers 13 residues. The V end was cut by 4 bases, the J end by 1 base, with 7 bases between. The germline gives CDR1 MNHEY, CDR2 SVGAGI. The CDR3 region is CASSSTGNTEAFF. CDR3 bases: TGTGCCAGCAGTTCGACAGGGAACACTGAAGCTTTCTTT.

The chain couples TRBV6-1 to TRBJ2-1; D tentatively fits TRBD1 or TRBD2 (5 bases each). The germline CDR1 and CDR2 sequences are MNHNS and SASEGT. V lost 0 bases and J 4 bases, leaving 10 bases between the germline ends. This CDR3 contains 15 residues. The CDR3 spells CASSEAWGRYNEQFF. In DNA, the CDR3 is TGTGCCAGCAGTGAAGCGTGGGGACGTTACAATGAGCAGTTCTTC.

J is TRBJ2-5 and V is TRBV5-8, with D tentatively TRBD2 (7 bases). Trimming left V 6 bases short and J 7 bases short, with 22 bases between. The CDR3 has 15 amino acids. Germline CDR1 and CDR2: SGHTS and YDEGEE. The CDR3 region has the DNA TGTGCCAGCAACCCGCGAGGGGGACTACAAACGACCCAGTACTTC. Its protein is CASNPRGGLQTTQYF.

This clone was recorded once. Other nucleotide sequences in the sample specify the same CDR3. CDR3 nucleotide sequence: TGTGCCAGCAGCTTCGGGACAGGGAACACCGGGGAGCTGTTTTTT. Encoded protein: CASSFGTGNTGELFF. This chain links TRBV5-5 with TRBJ2-2; TRBD1 agrees at 8 bases. CDR1 is SGHKS, CDR2 YYEKEE, per germline (reference sequence). The junction had 1 base not matched to a gene; V was cut back by 2 bases and J by 1 base. The CDR3 is made up of 15 amino acids. The full variable domain, in which reference TRBV5-5 and TRBJ2-2 provide the parts outside the CDR3, is DAGVTQSPTHLIKTRGQQVTLRCSPISGHKSVSWYQQVLGQGPQFIFQYYEKEERGRGNFPDRFSARQFPNYSSELNVNALLLGDSALYLCASSFGTGNTGELFFGEGSRLTVL.

This chain links TRBV7-9 with TRBJ1-1; 7 bases agree with TRBD1. CDR1 and CDR2 from the germline V gene are SEHNR and FQNEAQ (reference sequence). V gave up 3 bases and J gave up 14 bases; unmatched junction bases: 12. The CDR3 consists of 13 residues. The DNA of the CDR3 is TGTGCCAGCAGCTTCCAGGGGGACCTAGAGGGGTTCTTT. Protein sequence: CASSFQGDLEGFF.

In this sample, this clone turned up once. The CDR3 DNA reads as TGTGCCAGCAGTGAAGCAGGACAAACCGGGGAGCTGTTTTTT. It is translated as CASSEAGQTGELFF. This chain uses TRBV6-1 with TRBJ2-2; weak D call: TRBD1 (5 bases). CDR3 size: 14 residues. V gave up 0 bases and J gave up 5 bases, with 7 bases separating them. In germline, CDR1 is MNHNS, CDR2 SASEGT.